The present entry profiles one T cell receptor beta chain with its context. Authors' processing steps: How many nucleated cells were present was estimated from reference gene primer amplification. Profiling relied on immunoSEQ multiplex PCR, and the TCRdb table lists in-frame clones only, not all of them. That table gives V, J and clone size, and the DNA gave D and trimming. The sample includes about 300,000 clones, about 83% of them seen just once. The germline V gene encodes CDR1 LNHDA and CDR2 SQIVND (reference sequence). Trimming stripped 3 bases from V and 8 bases from J, with 17 bases between. CDR3 length: 15 residues. This entry belongs to a study of blood T cell repertoires in COVID-19. Overall study: Donors in the United States, Italy and Spain gave samples during acute or convalescent COVID-19. T cells, B-cell-depleted T cells, or PBMCs provided the cDNA or gDNA that served as material.

This receptor was taken from a woman between 45 and 65 years old with acute or convalescent COVID-19. The sample comprised peripheral blood. The chain combines TRBV19 with TRBJ2-1; perhaps TRBD1 as D (5 bases). Here the CDR3 reads CASSITPNPTDEQFF. CDR3 DNA: TGTGCCAGTAGTATCACGCCGAACCCGACAGATGAGCAGTTCTTC.